A selection of T cell receptor beta chains follows, all from one sample in a study of cytomegalovirus exposure and HLA in healthy donors. The protocol was immunoSEQ multiplex PCR, while the TCRdb copy is restricted to in-frame clones and leaves out a portion. Of a few hundred thousand clones in the sample, roughly 84% are singletons; the top ten hold approximately 1.5%. The sequencing input was PBMCs. All receptors come from a girl between 10 and 17 years old in good health and CMV-seronegative. Each CDR3 is given with its conserved first and last residue. A D gene is named only where the DNA matches it firmly.

V,D,CDR3
TRBV28,TRBD1,CASRRDRVRNTIYF
TRBV7-9,TRBD1,CASSRTGTTEAFF
TRBV27,-,CASSPIPGSPLHF
TRBV15,TRBD1,CATSRRTGSTDTQYF
TRBV7-9,-,CASSLWDSRSYNEQFF
TRBV28,TRBD1,CASSPTGTGMNEQYF
TRBV6-5,-,CASSYGSQLGGYTF
TRBV5-1,-,CASSLLQGSSYEQYF
TRBV10-3,-,CAISEPDRHYEQYF
TRBV4-2,-,CASSQEGRQPQHF
TRBV5-1,-,CASSLVREIYNEQFF
TRBV30,-,CAWSVNGVSTDTQYF
TRBV9,-,CASSAYLTDTQYF
TRBV6-5,-,CASSHAGETQYF
TRBV5-1,TRBD2,CASGALSGRPETQYF
TRBV2,TRBD1,CASSLTGGSSGGELFF
TRBV25-1,-,CASSESRDVYEQYF
TRBV5-4,-,CASSLTDNEQFF
TRBV27,TRBD1,CASSPIDRVGQPQHF
TRBV7-3,-,CASSLTGAGAGGTDTQYF
TRBV19,-,CASSWENSPLHF
TRBV14,-,CASSLSGNSYEQYF
TRBV30,-,CAWSVRGRVHGNTIYF
TRBV7-9,TRBD1,CASATGERYYGYTF
TRBV27,TRBD1,CASMTGENEKLFF
TRBV5-1,-,CASSLWQGVGTEAFF
TRBV28,TRBD1,CATVNGDRQETQYF
TRBV4-1,TRBD1,CASSQDDLVTGQGQPQHF
TRBV6-1,TRBD2,CASSQQGTSGGPQYF
TRBV28,-,CASSLTPSRRAFF
TRBV5-1,TRBD1,CASSLLGTGKMNTEAFF
TRBV5-4,-,CASSFRGGSYNEQFF
TRBV15,TRBD2,CATSSGLAVQYF
TRBV10-3,-,CAISDGFGQPQHF
TRBV21-1,-,CASSPRRDSVSGANVLTF
TRBV6-1,TRBD1,CASSEGQGGNTIYF
TRBV2,TRBD1,CAGLQGVTNNEQFF
TRBV9,TRBD1,CASSDQGATDTGELFF
TRBV5-6,-,CASSLVTFGRGPEQFF
TRBV7-7,TRBD2,CASSLDGTSGSDTQYF
TRBV14,TRBD1,CASSQDQGGLETQYF
TRBV6-1,-,CASSERGGGGKNTEAFF
TRBV6-1,-,CASTRVESHEQYF
TRBV9,TRBD2,CASSPGLAGAGELFF
TRBV4-3,-,CASSQDGAKGGEKLFF
TRBV6-5,-,CASRNGQWGETQYF
TRBV5-4,-,CASSLVNREGDGYTF
TRBV27,-,CASSGSGKTQYF
TRBV28,-,CASSLASANGEETQYF
TRBV21-1,-,CASSEAGPWNTGELFF
TRBV28,TRBD1,CASTPGQGYQETQYF
TRBV5-4,TRBD1,CASSSGTGAYNEQFF
TRBV6-5,TRBD1,CASSPRDRGPEAFF
TRBV19,-,CASRKGGLYEQFF
TRBV30,TRBD1,CAWSSRGQGVRGYTF
TRBV10-2,TRBD1,CASSDITSGQAFYGYTF
TRBV6-5,TRBD1,CASQGAGQPQHF
TRBV7-6,-,CASSARDSLWDTQYF
TRBV6-5,TRBD1,CASSPGQGRVHGYTF
TRBV6-6,TRBD1,CASSYPGTDDKLFF